The next 28 T cell receptor beta chains were all read from a single sample in a study of beta chain features in type 1 diabetes. Reverse transcribing all isolated RNA meant expressed TCRB transcripts were sequenced. The assay was immunoSEQ multiplex PCR, and TCRdb's table has in-frame clones only and misses some. The sample has 400,000 to 600,000 clones, over 25% seen once. Specimen: naive CD4+ T cells from blood. The receptors shown here come from a man between 18 and 35 years old in good health.

The chain combines TRBV11-2 with TRBJ2-1; D gene unclear. CDR3 size: 15 residues. V was shortened by 3 bases and J by 3 bases, with 12 bases between the two germline ends. CDR1 is SGHAT and CDR2 is FQNNGV in the germline V gene. The CDR3 spells CASSFASAYYNEQFF. CDR3 nucleotide sequence: TGTGCCAGCAGCTTCGCCAGCGCCTACTACAATGAGCAGTTCTTC.

The chain couples TRBV25-1 to TRBJ2-1; 7 nucleotides line up with TRBD1. J was trimmed by 1 base and V by 4 bases; bases with no gene match: 4. The CDR3 length is 15 residues. Germline V gene data show CDR1 as MGHDK and CDR2 as SYGVNS. The CDR3 sequence is CASSVTGASYNEQFF. For the CDR3, the DNA is TGTGCCAGCAGTGTAACAGGGGCGTCCTACAATGAGCAGTTCTTC.

This sequence joins TRBV7-9 and TRBJ2-5; D could derive from TRBD1 or TRBD2 (5 bases each). The CDR3 is made up of 15 amino acids. V dropped 5 bases and J dropped 1 base, with 14 bases sitting between them. Germline assignment: CDR1 SEHNR and CDR2 FQNEAQ (reference sequence). The CDR3: CASSAGTHVQETQYF. CDR3 DNA: TGTGCCAGCAGCGCCGGGACCCACGTCCAAGAGACCCAGTACTTC.

The gene calls are TRBV10-3 and TRBJ2-4; 9 bases are shared with TRBD2. The CDR3 runs 17 residues. V shed 0 bases and J 1 base; nucleotides not matched to a gene: 4. The germline V gene has CDR1 ENHRY and CDR2 SYGVKD. DNA of the CDR3: TGTGCCATCAGTGAGTCTAGCGGGAGAGGCGCCAAAAACATTCAGTACTTC. Translating gives CAISESSGRGAKNIQYF.

DNA for the CDR3: TGTGCCAGCAGCGTGGGCGGGAGGGTGGATACGCAGTATTTT. Residues: CASSVGGRVDTQYF. The chain recombines TRBV9 with TRBJ2-3; 9 bases align to TRBD2. With V trimmed by 2 bases and J by 6 bases, 4 bases remained unmatched. The CDR3 contains 14 residues. The germline V gene has CDR1 SGDLS and CDR2 YYNGEE.

This chain links TRBV30 with TRBJ2-7; D unclear. V was trimmed by 2 bases and J by 3 bases, leaving 8 bases between them. Germline CDR1 and CDR2: GTSNPN and SVGIG (reference sequence). This CDR3 has 12 amino acids. The CDR3 here is CAWSPVYYEQYF. The CDR3, as DNA: TGTGCCTGGAGTCCAGTTTACTACGAGCAGTACTTC.

The chain employs TRBV28 and TRBJ1-1, with TRBD1 as a possible D gene (6 bases). V was shortened by 10 bases and J by 4 bases, with 19 bases between the two germline ends. The CDR3 totals 14 residues. Germline V CDR1 and CDR2: MDHEN, SYDVKM. The CDR3 bases are TGTGCCACCCACCGGAGGGGGGGACGCACTGAAGCTTTCTTT. Translation gives CATHRRGGRTEAFF.

The V gene is TRBV30, the J gene TRBJ2-7; the match to TRBD2 covers 13 bases. V was clipped by 3 bases and J by 3 bases; unmatched bases: 5. Germline CDR1 GTSNPN, CDR2 SVGIG (reference sequence). The CDR3 contains 15 residues. CDR3 bases: TGTGCCTGGAGCACCGGGACTAGCGGGAACTACGAGCAGTACTTC. Translation: CAWSTGTSGNYEQYF. Drawing the rest from reference TRBV30 and TRBJ2-7, the complete variable domain is SQTIHQWPATLVQPVGSPLSLECTVEGTSNPNLYWYRQAAGRGLQLLFYSVGIGQISSEVPQNLSASRPQDRQFILSSKKLLLSDSGFYLCAWSTGTSGNYEQYFGPGTRLTVT.

The J gene is TRBJ2-1, the V gene TRBV5-1, with 9 positions matching TRBD2. Germline CDR1 is SGHRS and CDR2 is YFSETQ. Trimming took 0 bases from V and 5 from J; bases not matched to a gene: 3. The CDR3 sequence is 15 residues long. CDR3 amino acids: CASSLAGTSNNEQFF. DNA of the CDR3: TGCGCCAGCAGCTTGGCCGGGACTAGCAACAATGAGCAGTTCTTC.

The V and J genes are TRBV4-2 and TRBJ1-1; D remains ambiguous. Germline loops: CDR1 LGHNA, CDR2 YNFKEQ. The V and J ends lost 1 base and 3 bases respectively, with 12 bases between them. The CDR3 runs 15 residues. DNA for the CDR3: TGTGCCAGCAGCCAAGCAACGGTACGGTACACTGAAGCTTTCTTT. It translates to CASSQATVRYTEAFF.

The V gene is TRBV6-1, the J gene TRBJ1-2, with a tentative D call TRBD1 (5 bases). This CDR3 has 15 amino acids. Between the trimmed V and J ends, which lost 5 bases and 4 bases, there was a span of 17 bases. Germline V CDR1 and CDR2: MNHNS, SASEGT. CDR3 in amino acids: CASSPSRGTAYGYTF. The CDR3 DNA follows: TGTGCCAGCAGTCCTTCTCGTGGGACCGCCTATGGCTACACCTTC.

The genes are TRBV7-9 and TRBJ2-5, with 10 bases identical to TRBD2. The germline V gene has CDR1 SEHNR and CDR2 FQNEAQ (reference sequence). CDR3 length: 16 amino acids. V lost 6 bases and J lost 3; bases outside the gene matches: 10. The CDR3 reads CASSFIAGGPKETQYF. CDR3 bases: TGTGCCAGCAGTTTTATAGCGGGAGGCCCGAAAGAGACCCAGTACTTC.

The chain employs TRBV7-2 and TRBJ1-2; D gene uncertain. Trimming took off 1 base at V and 8 bases at J, with 17 bases between the two ends. In germline, CDR1 is SGHTA, CDR2 FQGNSA. CDR3 length: 15 amino acids. The CDR3 loop reads CASSLEWTPSWGYTF. CDR3 DNA: TGTGCCAGCAGCTTAGAGTGGACCCCGAGTTGGGGCTACACCTTC.

The chain has TRBV7-7 and TRBJ2-5, with D possibly TRBD2 on 7 matching bases. The CDR3 consists of 16 residues. Deletions cut 0 bases from V and 5 bases from J, with 16 bases between. Germline loops: CDR1 SSHAT, CDR2 FNYEAQ (reference sequence). DNA of the CDR3: TGTGCCAGCAGCTTAGCGATCGGCGGGGGCGGCGAGACCCAGTACTTC. Its translation is CASSLAIGGGGETQYF.

The V gene is TRBV28, the J gene TRBJ1-2; D remains ambiguous. The germline CDR1 and CDR2 sequences are MDHEN and SYDVKM. The CDR3 sequence is 10 residues long. Trimming took 7 bases from V and 5 from J, leaving 5 bases between them. CDR3: CASIGYGYTF. The CDR3 DNA follows: TGTGCCAGCATAGGGTATGGCTACACCTTC.

As to this clone: Other DNA sequences of this sample code for an identical CDR3. J is TRBJ2-3 and V is TRBV27, with TRBD2 identical over 11 bases. Germline-derived CDR1 and CDR2 are MNHEY and SMNVEV (reference sequence). With V trimmed by 5 bases and J by 0 bases, 4 bases remained unmatched. This CDR3 spans 16 amino acids. CDR3 coding DNA: TGTGCCAGCAGTCCCCGGACTAGCGGGAGCACAGATACGCAGTATTTT. It translates to CASSPRTSGSTDTQYF.

CDR3 sequence: CAWSVGQGNSPLHF. For the CDR3, the DNA is TGTGCCTGGAGTGTGGGCCAGGGAAATTCACCCCTCCACTTT. The rearrangement joins TRBV30 to TRBJ1-6; TRBD1 might be the D (5 bases). The CDR3 covers 14 residues. CDR1 and CDR2 from the germline V gene are GTSNPN and SVGIG (reference sequence). Trimming pared 0 bases from V and 7 bases from J, leaving 10 bases between.

The V gene is TRBV29-1, the J gene TRBJ1-1; 7 bases line up with TRBD1. CDR3 size: 13 residues. CDR1 SQVTM and CDR2 ANQGSEA come from the germline V gene. J gave up 5 bases and V 4 bases, and 7 bases lay outside the gene matches. CDR3 amino acids: CSVAEGGSTEAFF. The CDR3 DNA is TGCAGCGTTGCAGAAGGGGGCAGTACTGAAGCTTTCTTT.

This clone was seen more than once but under ten times. V is TRBV4-1 and J is TRBJ2-4; 9 bases line up with TRBD1. The V gene's germline CDR1 is MGHRA and CDR2 YSYEKL. This CDR3 spans 15 amino acids. V lost 1 base and J lost 4; bases outside the gene matches: 2. Here the CDR3 reads CASSQGDRVKNIQYF. DNA for the CDR3: TGCGCCAGCAGCCAAGGGGACAGGGTAAAAAACATTCAGTACTTC.

This clone was recorded a few times. V and J are TRBV10-3 and TRBJ2-2, with 9 positions matching TRBD2. This CDR3 has 16 residues. The germline CDR1 and CDR2 sequences are ENHRY and SYGVKD. With V trimmed by 6 bases and J by 2 bases, 7 bases remained unmatched. The CDR3 is CAISPTSGDNTGELFF. CDR3 DNA sequence: TGTGCCATCAGCCCGACTAGCGGAGACAACACCGGGGAGCTGTTTTTT.

The chain joins TRBV7-8 to TRBJ2-7, with 9 nucleotides matching TRBD2. The CDR3 extends over 16 amino acids. CDR1 and CDR2 (germline): SGHVS, FQNEAQ. V lost 3 bases and J lost 0; bases outside the gene matches: 6. The CDR3 protein is CASSLGLAATSYEQYF. The CDR3 coding sequence is TGTGCCAGCAGCTTGGGACTAGCCGCAACCTCCTACGAGCAGTACTTC.

J is TRBJ2-1 and V is TRBV7-2; 9 bases agree with TRBD1. CDR1 and CDR2 from the germline V gene are SGHTA and FQGNSA. This CDR3 has 15 residues. V shed 6 bases and J 4 bases; nucleotides not matched to a gene: 7. In nucleotides, the CDR3 is TGTGCCAGCAGTACCTGGGACAGGGTTTACAATGAGCAGTTCTTC. Translating gives CASSTWDRVYNEQFF.

A word on this clone: Germline and junction disagree at one end, which may indicate a read error. The CDR3 here is CSARDVPGFHF. CDR3 sequence (DNA): TGCAGTGCTAGAGATGTCCCAGGATTCCACTTC. The chain carries TRBV20-1 and TRBJ2-5; no clear D. Germline assignment: CDR1 DFQATT and CDR2 SNEGSKA (reference sequence). The CDR3 loop spans 11 amino acids.

The chain links TRBV30 to TRBJ2-3; D could derive from TRBD1 or TRBD2 (5 bases each). The V end was cut by 5 bases, the J end by 2 bases, with 14 bases between. This CDR3 has 14 residues. CDR1 GTSNPN and CDR2 SVGIG come from the germline V gene (reference sequence). CDR3 sequence reads: CAWGLTAFTDTQYF. CDR3 in DNA: TGTGCCTGGGGACTGACAGCATTCACAGATACGCAGTATTTT.

This clone was seen more than once but under ten times. V and J are TRBV30 and TRBJ2-5; D may be TRBD1 (5 bases). Germline V gene data show CDR1 as GTSNPN and CDR2 as SVGIG (reference sequence). V lost 2 bases to trimming and J lost 0 bases, with 19 bases between them. The CDR3 contains 17 residues. The CDR3 here is CAWSPHRSRTNQETQYF. CDR3 sequence (DNA): TGTGCCTGGAGTCCCCATAGGAGCCGGACAAACCAAGAGACCCAGTACTTC.

The sample holds a few counts of this clone. The chain recombines TRBV4-2 with TRBJ2-7, with D possibly being TRBD1 (5 bases). CDR3 length: 13 amino acids. V shed 3 bases and J shed 4 bases, with 10 bases lying between them. The germline V gene has CDR1 LGHNA and CDR2 YNFKEQ. CDR3 DNA: TGTGCCAGCAGCCAGGGTAAGGGGTACGAGCAGTACTTC. The encoded protein is CASSQGKGYEQYF.

The gene calls are TRBV30 and TRBJ2-7; D is undetermined. CDR3 length equals 11 residues. Germline CDR1 is GTSNPN and CDR2 is SVGIG (reference sequence). Between the trimmed V and J ends, which lost 4 bases and 3 bases, there was a span of 7 bases. The CDR3 coding sequence is TGTGCCTGGAAACGGAGCTACGAGCAGTACTTC. This codes for CAWKRSYEQYF.

Only a few counts were recorded for this clone. The chain employs TRBV15 and TRBJ2-2; 9 bases are shared with TRBD1. Germline loops: CDR1 LNHNV, CDR2 YYDKDF (reference sequence). V was pared by 3 bases and J by 6 bases, with 14 bases of the junction left unmatched. The CDR3 sequence is 18 residues long. This CDR3 reads CATSSYRLGQGVSGELFF. As DNA, the CDR3 is TGTGCCACCAGCAGCTACAGGCTGGGACAGGGAGTCTCCGGGGAGCTGTTTTTT.